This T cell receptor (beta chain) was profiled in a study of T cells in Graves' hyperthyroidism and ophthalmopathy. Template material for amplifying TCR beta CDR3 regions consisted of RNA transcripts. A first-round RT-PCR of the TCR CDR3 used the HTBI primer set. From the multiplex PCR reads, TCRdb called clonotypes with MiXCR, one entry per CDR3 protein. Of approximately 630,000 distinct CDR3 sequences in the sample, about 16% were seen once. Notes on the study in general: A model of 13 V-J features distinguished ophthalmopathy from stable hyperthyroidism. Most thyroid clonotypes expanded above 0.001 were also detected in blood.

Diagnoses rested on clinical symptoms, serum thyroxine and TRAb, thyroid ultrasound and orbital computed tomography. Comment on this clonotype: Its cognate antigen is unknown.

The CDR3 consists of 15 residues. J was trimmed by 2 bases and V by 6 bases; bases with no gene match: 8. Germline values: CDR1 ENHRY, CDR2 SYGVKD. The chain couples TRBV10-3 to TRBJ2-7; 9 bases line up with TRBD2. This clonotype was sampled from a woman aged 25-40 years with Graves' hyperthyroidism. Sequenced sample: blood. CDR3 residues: CAIRSTSGPTYEQYF. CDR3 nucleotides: TGTGCCATCAGATCGACTAGCGGTCCTACCTACGAGCAGTACTTC.